This T cell receptor (beta chain) was documented in a study of identical twins. Notes on this clonotype: Its antigen is currently unknown.

Study outcomes and limitations: Insertion counts were lower in abundant cord blood beta clonotypes, a trend that memory repertoires did not show.

Every sampled donor was Caucasian and healthy. V lost 6 bases and J lost 4, with 18 bases in between. Germline-derived CDR1 and CDR2 are SGHAT and FQNNGV. This CDR3 is 15 amino acids long. A universal primer site was added by template switching, and unique molecular identifiers were carried by the cDNA. TCRdb ran MiXCR on the 5' RACE reads and lists one entry per CDR3 protein. Among around 500,000 distinct CDR3 sequences listed, 14% were seen once. These data also formed part of another study, on yellow fever vaccine responses in identical twins. That source adds: Twins reportedly showed a vaccine T cell response that seemed partly convergent and partly personalized.

Sequencing was done on a sample of CD4+ T cells sorted from blood. The TCR originated in a woman aged 18-29 years in good health. This rearrangement joins TRBV11-2 to TRBJ2-5; weak D call: TRBD1 (5 bases). The CDR3 DNA reads as TGTGCCAGCAGTCCCCGGACACCCCCGGGAGAGACCCAGTACTTC. Translating it yields CASSPRTPPGETQYF.